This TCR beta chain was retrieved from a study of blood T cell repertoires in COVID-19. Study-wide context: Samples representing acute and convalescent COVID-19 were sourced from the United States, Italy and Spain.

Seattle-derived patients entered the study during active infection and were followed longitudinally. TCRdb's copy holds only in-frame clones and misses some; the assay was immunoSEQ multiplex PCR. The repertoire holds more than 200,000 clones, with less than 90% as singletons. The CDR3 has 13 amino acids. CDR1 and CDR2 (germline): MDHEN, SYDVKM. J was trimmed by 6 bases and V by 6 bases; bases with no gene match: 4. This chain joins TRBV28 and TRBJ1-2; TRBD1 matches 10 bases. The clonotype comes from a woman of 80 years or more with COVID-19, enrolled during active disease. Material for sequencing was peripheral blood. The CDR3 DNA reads TGTGCCAGCAGCGGGACAGGGGCTGATGGCTACACCTTC. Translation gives CASSGTGADGYTF.